These 11 T cell receptor beta chains were sequenced from one sample in a study of cytomegalovirus exposure and HLA in healthy donors (dated by TCRdb to about 2017). Library preparation was by the immunoSEQ multiplex PCR assay. For the multiplex PCR, a mixture combining 60 forward primers for TCR Vbeta segments and 13 reverse primers for TCR Jbeta segments was used. This is the immuneACCESS table as TCRdb keeps it, with only in-frame sequences that have V and J called. A part of the clones is gone; compared with another copy, unresolved V genes explain less than half, and the rest is unexplained. The sample table shows about 130,000 clones, and about four fifths are seen once. Jointly, the top ten make up over 3% of the sample. The source material was PBMCs. Every receptor here comes from a woman in her thirties or forties in good health and CMV-seronegative.

V gene TRBV7-8 combines with J gene TRBJ1-5, with 9 bases lining up with TRBD1. The trim removed 0 bases at V and 2 bases at J, leaving 2 bases unmatched. Looked up from germline, CDR1 is SGHVS and CDR2 is FQNEAQ. CDR3 length equals 16 residues. The CDR3: CASSLARTGGNQPQHF. DNA for the CDR3: TGTGCCAGCAGCTTAGCGCGGACAGGGGGCAATCAGCCCCAGCATTTT.

The rearrangement uses TRBV23-1 and TRBJ2-2; 9 bases line up with TRBD1. TRBV23-1 is an ORF; its function is uncertain. Germline trimming cut 6 bases from V and 0 bases from J; bases unmatched to any gene: 14. This CDR3 spans 19 amino acids. The CDR3 DNA reads as TGCGCCAGCAGACCAAGGACAGGGGATAGCGAGGCGAACACCGGGGAGCTGTTTTTT. Translating gives CASRPRTGDSEANTGELFF.

The chain is built from TRBV5-8 and TRBJ1-1; perhaps TRBD1 as D (5 bases). The germline V and J ends were trimmed by 1 base and 0 bases, with 7 bases remaining between them. The CDR3 is 14 residues long. Germline CDR1 and CDR2: SGHTS and YDEGEE. The CDR3 region has the DNA TGTGCCAGCAGCTTGCGGGGGATGAACACTGAAGCTTTCTTT. Translated, it gives CASSLRGMNTEAFF.

The chain links TRBV4-1 to TRBJ2-2; tentatively, D is TRBD1 (6 bases). This CDR3 is built from 18 residues. The germline V and J ends were trimmed by 0 bases and 0 bases, with 14 bases remaining between them. Looked up from germline, CDR1 is MGHRA and CDR2 is YSYEKL. CDR3 nucleotide sequence: TGCGCCAGCAGCCAAGAAGAGTTCCAGGGGACGAACACCGGGGAGCTGTTTTTT. It yields the protein CASSQEEFQGTNTGELFF.

The chain joins TRBV6-5 to TRBJ2-2, with TRBD2 matching 8 bases. This CDR3 contains 15 residues. With 6 bases clipped from V and 1 base from J, the junction kept 4 bases outside the gene matches. Germline lookup yields CDR1 MNHEY and CDR2 SVGAGI. The CDR3 nucleotides read TGTGCCAGCAGGGTAGCGGGAATGAACACCGGGGAGCTGTTTTTT. Amino acid sequence: CASRVAGMNTGELFF.

The chain employs TRBV28 and TRBJ1-2, with D maybe TRBD1 (6 bases). This CDR3 is 14 amino acids long. Trimming removed 6 bases at V and 0 bases at J, with 11 bases between. Germline V lookup: CDR1 MDHEN, CDR2 SYDVKM. In DNA, the CDR3 is TGTGCCAGCAGCCGGGACACAGCTAACTATGGCTACACCTTC. The encoded protein is CASSRDTANYGYTF.

The gene calls are TRBV29-1 and TRBJ1-1; 8 nucleotides agree with TRBD1. This CDR3 spans 15 amino acids. V was pared by 3 bases and J by 1 base, with 7 bases of the junction left unmatched. From germline, CDR1 is SQVTM and CDR2 ANQGSEA. This chain's CDR3 is CSVDQQGGRNTEAFF. Written as DNA, the CDR3 is TGCAGCGTTGATCAACAGGGGGGTCGGAACACTGAAGCTTTCTTT.

The V call is TRBV11-2, the J call TRBJ2-6; D ambiguous. With 3 bases removed from V and 7 bases from J, the gap between germline ends came to 13 bases. The CDR3 totals 15 residues. Germline CDR1 and CDR2: SGHAT and FQNNGV. The CDR3 spells CASSFGQVLANVLTF. The CDR3 DNA sequence: TGTGCCAGCAGCTTTGGGCAGGTACTCGCCAACGTCCTGACTTTC.

This clone appeared once. The chain has TRBV28 and TRBJ2-7; D may be TRBD1 (6 bases). With 2 bases removed from V and 0 bases from J, the gap between germline ends came to 14 bases. This CDR3 contains 16 residues. CDR1 MDHEN and CDR2 SYDVKM come from the germline V gene. In DNA form, the CDR3 reads TGTGCCAGCAGTTTAGGGGCGACAGGTTTCTCCTACGAGCAGTACTTC. Translating gives CASSLGATGFSYEQYF.

This clone has a handful of counts. V usage is TRBV2 and J usage is TRBJ1-4; TRBD1 agrees at 7 bases. Germline V gene sequence: CDR1 SNHLY, CDR2 FYNNEI. Losses at the gene ends were 11 bases for V and 1 base for J; bases not matched to a gene: 4. The CDR3 covers 13 residues. Here the CDR3 reads CAGGTVTNEKLFF. The CDR3 coding sequence is TGTGCCGGCGGGACAGTAACTAATGAAAAACTGTTTTTT.

This chain connects TRBV5-4 to TRBJ1-6, with D tentatively TRBD1 (6 bases). The CDR3 spans 12 residues. The V end lost 5 bases, the J end lost 11 bases, and 11 bases lay between the germline ends. Germline V CDR1 and CDR2: SGHNT, YYREEE (reference sequence). CDR3 in DNA: TGTGCCAGCAGTCCGGGACAACCACCCCTCCACTTT. Protein product: CASSPGQPPLHF. Complete variable domain (other parts from reference TRBV5-4 and TRBJ1-6): ETGVTQSPTHLIKTRGQQVTLRCSSQSGHNTVSWYQQALGQGPQFIFQYYREEENGRGNFPPRFSGLQFPNYSSELNVNALELDDSALYLCASSPGQPPLHFGNGTRLTVT.